This record concerns one TCR beta chain sequence. This specimen comes from a study of shared clonotypes between healthy human individuals. As for the study in general: Donors had three CD4 naive, three CD4 memory, two CD8 naive and one CD8 memory plate apiece.

Naive CD8 cells lacked CD45RO and underwent positive selection for CCR7, leaving out terminally differentiated effector memory CD45RA+ cells. Per germline, CDR1 SNHLY and CDR2 FYNNEI. Trimming took 8 bases from V and 4 from J, leaving 18 bases between them. There are 15 residues in the CDR3. Sequenced by immunoSEQ multiplex PCR; TCRdb stores in-frame clones only, minus some. The profile shows around 2,000,000 clones, 85% to 95% of them singletons. The sample consisted of naive CD8+ T cells sorted from blood. The chain couples TRBV2 to TRBJ2-4; D assignment may be TRBD1 or TRBD2 (5 bases each). The receptor's source is a man between 18 and 29 years old in good health. The CDR3 reads CASCPGPSSKNIQYF. The CDR3 region has the DNA TGTGCCAGCTGTCCGGGACCTAGCTCTAAAAACATTCAGTACTTC.